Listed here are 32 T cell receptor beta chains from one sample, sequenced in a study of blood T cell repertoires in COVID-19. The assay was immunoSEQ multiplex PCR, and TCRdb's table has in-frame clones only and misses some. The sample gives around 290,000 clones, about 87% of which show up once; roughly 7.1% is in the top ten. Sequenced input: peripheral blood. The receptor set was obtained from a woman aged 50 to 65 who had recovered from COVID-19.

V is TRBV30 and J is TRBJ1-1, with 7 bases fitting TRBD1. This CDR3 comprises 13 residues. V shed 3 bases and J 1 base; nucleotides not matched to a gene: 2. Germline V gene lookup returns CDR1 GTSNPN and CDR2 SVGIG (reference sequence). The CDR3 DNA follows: TGTGCCTGGAGGGACAGGCCGAACACTGAAGCTTTCTTT. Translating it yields CAWRDRPNTEAFF.

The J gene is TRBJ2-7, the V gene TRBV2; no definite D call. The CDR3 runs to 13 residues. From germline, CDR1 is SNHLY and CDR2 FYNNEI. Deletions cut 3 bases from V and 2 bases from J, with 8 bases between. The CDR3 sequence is CASSDNRAYEQYF. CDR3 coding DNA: TGTGCCAGCAGTGATAACAGAGCCTACGAGCAGTACTTC. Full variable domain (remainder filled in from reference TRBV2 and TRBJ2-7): EPEVTQTPSHQVTQMGQEVILRCVPISNHLYFYWYRQILGQKVEFLVSFYNNEISEKSEIFDDQFSVERPDGSNFTLKIRSTKLEDSAMYFCASSDNRAYEQYFGPGTRLTVT.

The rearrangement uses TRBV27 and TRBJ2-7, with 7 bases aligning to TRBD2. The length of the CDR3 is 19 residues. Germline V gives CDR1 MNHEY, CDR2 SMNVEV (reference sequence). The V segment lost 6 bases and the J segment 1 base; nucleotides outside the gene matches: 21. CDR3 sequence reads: CASRRHGTSMRELSYEQYF. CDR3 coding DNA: TGTGCCAGCAGACGCCACGGAACTAGCATGCGGGAGTTGTCCTACGAGCAGTACTTC.

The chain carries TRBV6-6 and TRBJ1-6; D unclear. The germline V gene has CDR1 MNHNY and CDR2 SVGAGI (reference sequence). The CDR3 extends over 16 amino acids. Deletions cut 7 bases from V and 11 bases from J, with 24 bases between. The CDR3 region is CASNPRIGFPAAPLHF. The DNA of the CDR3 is TGTGCCAGCAACCCCCGGATCGGGTTTCCGGCGGCACCCCTCCACTTT.

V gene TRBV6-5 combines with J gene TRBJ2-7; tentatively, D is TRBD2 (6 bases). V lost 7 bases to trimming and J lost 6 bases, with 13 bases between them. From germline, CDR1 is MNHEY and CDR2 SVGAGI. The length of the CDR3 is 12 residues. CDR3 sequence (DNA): TGTGCCAGCACCACGGGGGTGGGCGAGCAGTACTTC. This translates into CASTTGVGEQYF.

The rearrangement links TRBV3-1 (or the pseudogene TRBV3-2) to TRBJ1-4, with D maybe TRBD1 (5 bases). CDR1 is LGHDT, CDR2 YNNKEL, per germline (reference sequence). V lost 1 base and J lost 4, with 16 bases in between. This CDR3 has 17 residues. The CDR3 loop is CASSQVAGPRGNEKLFF. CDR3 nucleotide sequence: TGTGCCAGCAGCCAAGTGGCAGGGCCCCGCGGTAATGAAAAACTGTTTTTT.

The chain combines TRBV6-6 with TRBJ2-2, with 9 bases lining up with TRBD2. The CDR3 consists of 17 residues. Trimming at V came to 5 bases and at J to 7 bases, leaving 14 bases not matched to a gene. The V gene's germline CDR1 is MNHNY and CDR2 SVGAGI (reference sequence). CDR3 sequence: CASSLPVAGGPGGELFF. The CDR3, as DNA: TGTGCCAGCAGTCTACCAGTGGCGGGGGGGCCCGGCGGGGAGCTGTTTTTT.

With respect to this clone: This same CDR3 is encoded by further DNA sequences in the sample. The CDR3 sequence: CATSRDRNTIYF. The CDR3 DNA sequence: TGTGCCACCAGCAGAGATCGGAACACCATATATTTT. The J gene is TRBJ1-3, the V gene TRBV15; D is unresolved. The germline gives CDR1 LNHNV, CDR2 YYDKDF (reference sequence). V lost 0 bases to trimming and J lost 7 bases, with 4 bases between them. The CDR3 totals 12 residues. Full variable domain (missing parts from reference TRBV15 and TRBJ1-3): DAMVIQNPRYQVTQFGKPVTLSCSQTLNHNVMYWYQQKSSQAPKLLFHYYDKDFNNEADTPDNFQSRRPNTSFCFLDIRSPGLGDTAMYLCATSRDRNTIYFGEGSWLTVV.

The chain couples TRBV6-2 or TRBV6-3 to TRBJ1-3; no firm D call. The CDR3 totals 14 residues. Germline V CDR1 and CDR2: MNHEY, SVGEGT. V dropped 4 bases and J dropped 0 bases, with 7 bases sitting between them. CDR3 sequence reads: CASSSAGSGNTIYF. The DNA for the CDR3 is TGTGCCAGCAGTTCCGCCGGCTCTGGAAACACCATATATTTT.

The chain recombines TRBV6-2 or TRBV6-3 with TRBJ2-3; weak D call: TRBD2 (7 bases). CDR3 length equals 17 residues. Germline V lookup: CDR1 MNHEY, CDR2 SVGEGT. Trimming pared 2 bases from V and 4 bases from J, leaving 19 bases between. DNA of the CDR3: TGTGCCAGCAGTTACGGTGGAACGGGGGGCAGGGCAGATACGCAGTATTTT. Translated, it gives CASSYGGTGGRADTQYF.

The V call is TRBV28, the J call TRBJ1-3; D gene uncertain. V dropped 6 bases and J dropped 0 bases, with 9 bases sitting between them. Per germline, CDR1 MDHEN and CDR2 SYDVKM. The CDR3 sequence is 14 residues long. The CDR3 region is CASRRDLSGNTIYF. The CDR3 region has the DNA TGTGCCAGCAGGCGCGATCTCTCTGGAAACACCATATATTTT.

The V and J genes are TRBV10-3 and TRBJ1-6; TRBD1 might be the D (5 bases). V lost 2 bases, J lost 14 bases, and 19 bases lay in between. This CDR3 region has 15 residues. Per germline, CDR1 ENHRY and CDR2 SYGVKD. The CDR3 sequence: CAISEAGTGVVALHF. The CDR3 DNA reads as TGTGCCATCAGTGAGGCCGGGACGGGGGTTGTGGCCCTCCACTTT.

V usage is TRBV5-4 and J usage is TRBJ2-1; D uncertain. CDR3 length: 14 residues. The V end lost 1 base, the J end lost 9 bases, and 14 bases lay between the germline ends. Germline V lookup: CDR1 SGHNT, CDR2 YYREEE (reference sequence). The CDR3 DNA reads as TGTGCCAGCAGCTTGTTCGTAGATTACGGTGAGCAGTTCTTC. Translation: CASSLFVDYGEQFF.

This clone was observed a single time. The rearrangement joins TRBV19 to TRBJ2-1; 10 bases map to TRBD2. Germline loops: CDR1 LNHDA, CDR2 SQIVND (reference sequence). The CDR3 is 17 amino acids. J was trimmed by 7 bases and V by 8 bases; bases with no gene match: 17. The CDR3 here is CASSHILAGEGRNEQFF. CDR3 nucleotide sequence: TGTGCCAGTTCCCACATCCTAGCGGGGGAGGGCCGGAATGAGCAGTTCTTC. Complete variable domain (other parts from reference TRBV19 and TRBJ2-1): DGGITQSPKYLFRKEGQNVTLSCEQNLNHDAMYWYRQDPGQGLRLIYYSQIVNDFQKGDIAEGYSVSREKKESFPLTVTSAQKNPTAFYLCASSHILAGEGRNEQFFGPGTRLTVL.

CDR3 residues: CASSLGTSVNEQFF. The CDR3 DNA is TGTGCCAGCAGCTTAGGGACTAGCGTCAATGAGCAGTTCTTC. J is TRBJ2-1 and V is TRBV11-2; 9 bases are a match to TRBD2. This CDR3 is 14 amino acids long. Germline V CDR1 and CDR2: SGHAT, FQNNGV. The V gene end was trimmed by 1 base and the J gene end by 6 bases; junction bases not matched to a gene: 1. Full variable domain (outside the CDR3, taken from reference TRBV11-2 and TRBJ2-1): EAGVAQSPRYKIIEKRQSVAFWCNPISGHATLYWYQQILGQGPKLLIQFQNNGVVDDSQLPKDRFSAERLKGVDSTLKIQPAKLEDSAVYLCASSLGTSVNEQFFGPGTRLTVL.

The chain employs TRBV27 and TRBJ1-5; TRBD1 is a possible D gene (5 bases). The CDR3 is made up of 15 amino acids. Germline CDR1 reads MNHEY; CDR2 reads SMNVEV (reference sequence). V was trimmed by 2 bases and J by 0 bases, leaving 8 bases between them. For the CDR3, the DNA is TGTGCCAGCAGTTTAAGGGGATATAGCAATCAGCCCCAGCATTTT. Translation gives CASSLRGYSNQPQHF.

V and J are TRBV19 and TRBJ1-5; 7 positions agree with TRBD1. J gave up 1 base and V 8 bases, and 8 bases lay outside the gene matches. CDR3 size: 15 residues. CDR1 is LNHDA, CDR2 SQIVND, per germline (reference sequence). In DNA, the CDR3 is TGTGCCAGTTCGACACAGGGGAGAAGCAATCAGCCCCAGCATTTT. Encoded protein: CASSTQGRSNQPQHF.

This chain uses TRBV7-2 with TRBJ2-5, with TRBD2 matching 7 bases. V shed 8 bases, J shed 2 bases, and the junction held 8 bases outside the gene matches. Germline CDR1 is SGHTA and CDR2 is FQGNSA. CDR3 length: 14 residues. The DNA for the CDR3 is TGTGCCAGCCAACTTACCGGGGGGCAAGAGACCCAGTACTTC. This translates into CASQLTGGQETQYF.

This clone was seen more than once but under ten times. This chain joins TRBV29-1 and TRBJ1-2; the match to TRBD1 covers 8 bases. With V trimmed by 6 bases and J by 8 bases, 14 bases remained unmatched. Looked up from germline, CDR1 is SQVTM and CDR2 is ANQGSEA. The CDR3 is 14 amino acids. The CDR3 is CSVVGQDRWGGYTF. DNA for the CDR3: TGCAGCGTCGTGGGACAGGACCGCTGGGGGGGCTACACCTTC.

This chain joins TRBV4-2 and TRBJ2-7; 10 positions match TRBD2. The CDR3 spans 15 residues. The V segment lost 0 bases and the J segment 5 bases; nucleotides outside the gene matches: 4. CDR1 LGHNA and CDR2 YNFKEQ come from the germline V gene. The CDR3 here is CASSQETSGNNEQYF. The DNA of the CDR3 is TGTGCCAGCAGCCAAGAAACTAGCGGGAACAACGAGCAGTACTTC.

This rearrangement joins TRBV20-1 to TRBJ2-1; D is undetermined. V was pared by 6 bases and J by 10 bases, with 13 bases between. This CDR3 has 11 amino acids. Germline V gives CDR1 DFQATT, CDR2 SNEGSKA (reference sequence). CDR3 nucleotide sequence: TGCAGTGCCGCGTCGAGCGACGAGCAGTTCTTC. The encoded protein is CSAASSDEQFF.

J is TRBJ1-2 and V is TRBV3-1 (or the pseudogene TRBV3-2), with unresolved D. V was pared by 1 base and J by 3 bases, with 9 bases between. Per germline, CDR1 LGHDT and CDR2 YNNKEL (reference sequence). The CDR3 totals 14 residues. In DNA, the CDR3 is TGTGCCAGCAGCCAAGCGGAGGGAGACTATGGCTACACCTTC. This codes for CASSQAEGDYGYTF.

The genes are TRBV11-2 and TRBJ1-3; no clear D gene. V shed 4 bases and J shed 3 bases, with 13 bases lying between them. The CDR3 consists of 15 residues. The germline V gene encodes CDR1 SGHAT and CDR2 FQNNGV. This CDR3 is CASSSRAGFGNTIYF. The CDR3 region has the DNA TGTGCCAGCAGCTCCCGAGCGGGATTTGGAAACACCATATATTTT.

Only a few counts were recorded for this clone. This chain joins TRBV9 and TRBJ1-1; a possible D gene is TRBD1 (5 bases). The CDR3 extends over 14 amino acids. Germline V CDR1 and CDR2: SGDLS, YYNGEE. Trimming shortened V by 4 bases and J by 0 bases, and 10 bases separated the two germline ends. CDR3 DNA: TGTGCCAGCAGCATCGGACAAATGAACACTGAAGCTTTCTTT. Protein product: CASSIGQMNTEAFF.

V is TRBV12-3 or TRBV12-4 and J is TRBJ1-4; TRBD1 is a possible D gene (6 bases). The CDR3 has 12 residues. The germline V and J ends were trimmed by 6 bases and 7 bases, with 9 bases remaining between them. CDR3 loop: CASSRGGEKLFF. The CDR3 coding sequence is TGTGCCAGCAGCAGGGGTGGTGAAAAACTGTTTTTT.

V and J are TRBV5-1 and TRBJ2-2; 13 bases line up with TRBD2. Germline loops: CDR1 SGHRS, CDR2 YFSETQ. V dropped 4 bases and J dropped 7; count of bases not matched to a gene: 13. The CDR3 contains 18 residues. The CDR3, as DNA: TGCGCCAGCAGCCAAGGACTAGCGGGAGTCTATGGTAGCGGGGAGCTGTTTTTT. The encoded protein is CASSQGLAGVYGSGELFF.

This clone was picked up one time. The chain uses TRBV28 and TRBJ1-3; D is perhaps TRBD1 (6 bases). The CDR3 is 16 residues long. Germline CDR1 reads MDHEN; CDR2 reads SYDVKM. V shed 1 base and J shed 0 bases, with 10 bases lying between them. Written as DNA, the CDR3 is TGTGCCAGCAGTTTATTACCCAGGGGCTCTGGAAACACCATATATTTT. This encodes CASSLLPRGSGNTIYF.

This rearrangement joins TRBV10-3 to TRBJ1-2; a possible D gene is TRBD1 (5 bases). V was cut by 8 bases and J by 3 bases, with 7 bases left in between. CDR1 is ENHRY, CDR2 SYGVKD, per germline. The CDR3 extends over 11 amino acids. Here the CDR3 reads CAISQDYGYTF. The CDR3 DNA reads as TGTGCCATCTCACAGGACTATGGCTACACCTTC.

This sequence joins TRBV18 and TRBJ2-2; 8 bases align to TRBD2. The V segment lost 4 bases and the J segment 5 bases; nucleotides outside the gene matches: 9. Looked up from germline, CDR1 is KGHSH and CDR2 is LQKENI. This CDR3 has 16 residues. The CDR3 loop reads CASSREAGAETGELFF. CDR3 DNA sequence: TGTGCCAGCTCACGTGAAGCGGGAGCGGAGACCGGGGAGCTGTTTTTT.

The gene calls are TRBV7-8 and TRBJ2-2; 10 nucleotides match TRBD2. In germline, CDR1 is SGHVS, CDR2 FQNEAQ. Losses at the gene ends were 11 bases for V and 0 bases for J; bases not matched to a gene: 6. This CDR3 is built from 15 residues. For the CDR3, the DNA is TGTGCCTCCCAGCGGGGGGGCCCGAACACCGGGGAGCTGTTTTTT. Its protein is CASQRGGPNTGELFF.

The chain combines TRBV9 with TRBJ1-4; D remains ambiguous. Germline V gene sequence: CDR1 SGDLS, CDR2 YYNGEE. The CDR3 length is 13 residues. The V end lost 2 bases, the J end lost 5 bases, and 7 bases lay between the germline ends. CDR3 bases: TGTGCCAGCAGCGTCGGGAGGAATGAAAAACTGTTTTTT. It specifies CASSVGRNEKLFF.

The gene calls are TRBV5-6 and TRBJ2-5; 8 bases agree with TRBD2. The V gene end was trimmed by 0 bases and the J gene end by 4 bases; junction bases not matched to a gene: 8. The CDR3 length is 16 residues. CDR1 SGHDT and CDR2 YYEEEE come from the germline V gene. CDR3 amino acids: CASSLGRRGAIETQYF. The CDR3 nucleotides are TGTGCCAGCAGCTTGGGGCGGCGGGGGGCGATAGAGACCCAGTACTTC.